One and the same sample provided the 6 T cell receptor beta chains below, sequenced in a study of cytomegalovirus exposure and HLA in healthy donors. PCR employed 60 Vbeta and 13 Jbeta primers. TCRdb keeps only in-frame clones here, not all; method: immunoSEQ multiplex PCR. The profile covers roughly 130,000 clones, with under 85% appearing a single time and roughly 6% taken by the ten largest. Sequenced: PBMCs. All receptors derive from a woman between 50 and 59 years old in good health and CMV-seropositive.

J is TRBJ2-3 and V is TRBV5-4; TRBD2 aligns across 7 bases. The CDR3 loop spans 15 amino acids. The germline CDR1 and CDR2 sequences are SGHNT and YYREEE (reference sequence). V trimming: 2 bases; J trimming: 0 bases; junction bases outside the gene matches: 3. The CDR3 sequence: CASSLTGGSTDTQYF. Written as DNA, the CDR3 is TGTGCCAGCAGCTTAACGGGGGGTAGCACAGATACGCAGTATTTT.

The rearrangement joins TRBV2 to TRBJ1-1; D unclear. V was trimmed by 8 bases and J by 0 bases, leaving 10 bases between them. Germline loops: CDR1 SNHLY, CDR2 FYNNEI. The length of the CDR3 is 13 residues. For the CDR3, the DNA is TGTGCCAGCCTCTTGCAGATGAACACTGAAGCTTTCTTT. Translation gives CASLLQMNTEAFF.

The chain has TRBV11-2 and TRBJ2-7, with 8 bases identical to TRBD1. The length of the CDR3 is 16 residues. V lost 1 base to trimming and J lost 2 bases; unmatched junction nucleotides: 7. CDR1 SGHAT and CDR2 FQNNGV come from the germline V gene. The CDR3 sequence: CASSLVRGRGPYEQYF. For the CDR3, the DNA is TGTGCCAGCAGCTTAGTGCGTGGCAGGGGGCCCTACGAGCAGTACTTC.

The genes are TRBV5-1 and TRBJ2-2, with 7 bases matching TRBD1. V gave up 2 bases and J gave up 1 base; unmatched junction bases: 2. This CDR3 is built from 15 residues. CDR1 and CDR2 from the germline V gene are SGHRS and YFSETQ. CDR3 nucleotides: TGCGCCAGCAGCTTCCGACAGGGGAACACCGGGGAGCTGTTTTTT. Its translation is CASSFRQGNTGELFF. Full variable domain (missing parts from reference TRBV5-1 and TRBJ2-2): KAGVTQTPRYLIKTRGQQVTLSCSPISGHRSVSWYQQTPGQGLQFLFEYFSETQRNKGNFPGRFSGRQFSNSRSEMNVSTLELGDSALYLCASSFRQGNTGELFFGEGSRLTVL.

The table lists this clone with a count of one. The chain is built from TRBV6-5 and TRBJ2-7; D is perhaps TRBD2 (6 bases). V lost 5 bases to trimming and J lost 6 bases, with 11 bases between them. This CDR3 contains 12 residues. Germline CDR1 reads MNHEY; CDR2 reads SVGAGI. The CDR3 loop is CASSGGAVEQYF. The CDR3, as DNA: TGTGCCAGCAGTGGAGGGGCGGTCGAGCAGTACTTC.

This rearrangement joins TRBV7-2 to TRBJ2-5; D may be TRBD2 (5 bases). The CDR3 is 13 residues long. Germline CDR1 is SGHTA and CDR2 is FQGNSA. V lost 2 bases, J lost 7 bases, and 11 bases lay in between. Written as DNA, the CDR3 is TGTGCCAGCAGCTTAACGATCGGAGGGACCCAGTACTTC. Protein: CASSLTIGGTQYF.